This TCR beta chain was sequenced for a study of CD8 T cells in ankylosing spondylitis. General study results and limits: The disease-linked clones had a CD8+ phenotype and low blood frequencies.

Via MiXCR, TCRdb re-called the 5' RACE reads, giving one row per CDR3 protein. The sample lists more than 150,000 distinct CDR3 sequences, about 18% occurring once. About this clonotype itself: Its antigen is still unknown.

The receptor was isolated from a male donor under 30 with ankylosing spondylitis or in good health (not recorded which). Sequencing was done on a sample of blood, either unsorted or a sorted T cell fraction (not recorded which).

The CDR3 coding sequence is TGCAGTGCTAGAGACCACAGGGTGGGGTACGAGCAGTACTTC. Translated: CSARDHRVGYEQYF. V gene TRBV20-1 combines with J gene TRBJ2-7; possibly TRBD1 for D (6 bases). V lost 0 bases to trimming and J lost 4 bases, with 13 bases between them. Germline V gene lookup returns CDR1 DFQATT and CDR2 SNEGSKA (reference sequence). The CDR3 is made up of 14 amino acids.